A single sample is the source of the 26 T cell receptor beta chains below, sequenced in a study of blood T cell repertoires in COVID-19. Here immunoSEQ multiplex PCR was the method, and the copy in TCRdb shows in-frame clones only, minus some. The table has approximately 100,000 clones, about 64% seen once. Sequencing used peripheral blood. The origin of the receptors is a human donor with acute or convalescent COVID-19. The donor label of this sample is uncertain.

This clone appeared a few times. V gene TRBV19 combines with J gene TRBJ1-5, with D perhaps TRBD1 (6 bases). Looked up from germline, CDR1 is LNHDA and CDR2 is SQIVND (reference sequence). Trimming removed 7 bases from V and 6 bases from J, with 16 bases in between. This CDR3 region has 14 residues. CDR3 sequence (DNA): TGTGCCAGTAAAGGGGAGGGGGTCAGTCAGCCCCAGCATTTT. Amino acid sequence: CASKGEGVSQPQHF. The variable domain in full, with the rest retrieved from reference TRBV19 and TRBJ1-5, is DGGITQSPKYLFRKEGQNVTLSCEQNLNHDAMYWYRQDPGQGLRLIYYSQIVNDFQKGDIAEGYSVSREKKESFPLTVTSAQKNPTAFYLCASKGEGVSQPQHFGDGTRLSIL.

The chain links TRBV7-3 to TRBJ1-1, with D possibly being TRBD1 (5 bases). V was pared by 5 bases and J by 1 base, with 8 bases between. The germline CDR1 and CDR2 sequences are SGHTA and FQGTGA. CDR3 size: 13 residues. The CDR3 spells CASSKDRNTEAFF. As DNA, the CDR3 is TGTGCCAGCAGCAAAGACAGGAACACTGAAGCTTTCTTT.

A note on this clone: One base away lies a much larger clone, so this may be a sequencing read error. CDR3 DNA: TGTGCCTGGCGACTGGGGGCTGGGGAGACCCAGTACTTC. Translating gives CAWRLGAGETQYF. The V gene is TRBV30, the J gene TRBJ2-5; D might be TRBD1 (6 bases). Germline CDR1 is GTSNPN and CDR2 is SVGIG (reference sequence). This CDR3 region has 13 residues. V lost 5 bases and J 5 bases, leaving 15 bases between the germline ends.

The genes are TRBV5-5 and TRBJ1-2; D perhaps matches TRBD1 (5 bases). The CDR3 length is 15 residues. Trimming removed 1 base from V and 6 bases from J, with 16 bases in between. The germline CDR1 and CDR2 sequences are SGHKS and YYEKEE (reference sequence). CDR3 protein: CASSLLLWGENGYTF. CDR3 DNA: TGTGCCAGCAGCTTGCTCTTGTGGGGCGAGAATGGCTACACCTTC.

The chain is built from TRBV25-1 and TRBJ2-7; the match to TRBD1 covers 10 bases. Trimming took 6 bases from V and 2 from J; bases not matched to a gene: 16. The germline CDR1 and CDR2 sequences are MGHDK and SYGVNS. CDR3 length equals 18 residues. The CDR3, as DNA: TGTGCCAGCAGGGGGACAGGGGTTGGGCTCTCGGCTCCCTACGAGCAGTACTTC. Amino acid sequence: CASRGTGVGLSAPYEQYF.

This clone was seen once. V and J are TRBV5-1 and TRBJ2-3, with TRBD2 matching 12 bases. This CDR3 has 15 residues. Germline CDR1 reads SGHRS; CDR2 reads YFSETQ. The V segment lost 3 bases and the J segment 3 bases; nucleotides outside the gene matches: 2. CDR3 sequence (DNA): TGCGCCAGCAGCTCGACTAGCGGGGGTACAGATACGCAGTATTTT. Its translation is CASSSTSGGTDTQYF.

This clone was observed a handful of times. In DNA form, the CDR3 reads TGTGCCAGCAAAGCAACAGGCTCGAATTCACCCCTCCACTTT. This sequence encodes CASKATGSNSPLHF. The chain employs TRBV2 and TRBJ1-6, with D possibly matching TRBD1 (5 bases). The germline V gene has CDR1 SNHLY and CDR2 FYNNEI. Trimming cost V 7 bases and J 7 bases, with 14 bases left between them. The CDR3 has 14 residues.

This clone occurred a few times. The rearrangement joins TRBV9 to TRBJ2-1, with 16 positions matching TRBD2. The length of the CDR3 is 19 residues. V trimming: 4 bases; J trimming: 1 base; junction bases outside the gene matches: 8. Germline CDR1 reads SGDLS; CDR2 reads YYNGEE. The CDR3 DNA reads as TGTGCCAGCAGCTCCTCCGGGACTAGCGGGGGGGCGTCCTACAATGAGCAGTTCTTC. It yields the protein CASSSSGTSGGASYNEQFF.

The J gene is TRBJ1-6, the V gene TRBV4-1; no reliable D call. CDR3 length equals 17 residues. Trimming took off 4 bases at V and 5 bases at J, with 18 bases between the two ends. Germline V CDR1 and CDR2: MGHRA, YSYEKL. The chain's CDR3 is CASSPLGGRNDNSPLHF. The CDR3, as DNA: TGCGCCAGCAGCCCCTTGGGAGGTAGGAATGATAATTCACCCCTCCACTTT.

CDR3 DNA: TGTGCCTGGAGTGTACTCAGGGTCGGTCCCTACGAGCAGTACTTC. This translates into CAWSVLRVGPYEQYF. The chain joins TRBV30 to TRBJ2-7, with D possibly matching TRBD1 (5 bases). Germline-derived CDR1 and CDR2 are GTSNPN and SVGIG (reference sequence). The CDR3 totals 15 residues. V was trimmed by 0 bases and J by 2 bases, leaving 14 bases between them.

The chain uses TRBV7-2 and TRBJ1-3; D remains unclear. CDR3 size: 15 residues. CDR1 and CDR2 (germline): SGHTA, FQGNSA. V lost 3 bases and J 0 bases, leaving 9 bases between the germline ends. DNA of the CDR3: TGTGCCAGCAGCTTGACAACCGGCTCTGGAAACACCATATATTTT. Translated: CASSLTTGSGNTIYF. Filled out from reference TRBV7-2 and TRBJ1-3, the complete variable domain reads GAGVSQSPSNKVTEKGKDVELRCDPISGHTALYWYRQSLGQGLEFLIYFQGNSAPDKSGLPSDRFSAERTGGSVSTLTIQRTQQEDSAVYLCASSLTTGSGNTIYFGEGSWLTVV.

With respect to this clone: No DNA is shown, since the ends of the CDR3 on it are uncertain; the CDR3 is the one TCRdb lists. The chain recombines TRBV24-1 with TRBJ2-1; the D call TRBD1 from the table was never checked on the DNA. CDR1 is KGHDR, CDR2 SFDVKD, per germline. The CDR3 is 17 residues long, ends included. This chain's CDR3 is CATSVPYGTGFGNEQFF.

This sequence joins TRBV10-2 and TRBJ2-1, with D possibly matching TRBD2 (5 bases). V lost 7 bases and J lost 6, with 7 bases in between. The germline V gene has CDR1 WSHSY and CDR2 SAAADI. The CDR3 extends over 11 amino acids. CDR3 residues: CASTRGNEQFF. The CDR3 bases are TGCGCCAGCACCCGGGGCAATGAGCAGTTCTTC.

This clone was seen a few times. V and J are TRBV4-2 and TRBJ1-5, with 10 bases matching TRBD1. After removal of 6 bases from V and 5 bases from J, the junction contained 7 bases not matched to a gene. The CDR3 spans 15 residues. Germline V gene data show CDR1 as LGHNA and CDR2 as YNFKEQ. The DNA for the CDR3 is TGTGCCAGCAGTAAGGGACAGGGGAACTATCAGCCCCAGCATTTT. This gives the protein CASSKGQGNYQPQHF.

The chain joins TRBV18 to TRBJ1-1, with TRBD1 as a possible D gene (5 bases). In germline, CDR1 is KGHSH, CDR2 LQKENI. V lost 4 bases and J lost 1, with 7 bases in between. CDR3 length: 13 amino acids. This CDR3 reads CASSRGQNTEAFF. The CDR3 coding sequence is TGTGCCAGCTCACGTGGACAGAACACTGAAGCTTTCTTT.

This chain connects TRBV4-1 to TRBJ1-3, with D perhaps matching TRBD1 (5 bases). With 9 bases removed from V and 1 base from J, the gap between germline ends came to 19 bases. Germline values: CDR1 MGHRA, CDR2 YSYEKL. The CDR3 runs to 16 residues. CDR3 sequence: CASQLSRRESGNTIYF. CDR3 DNA sequence: TGCGCCAGTCAGCTTTCCCGCAGGGAATCTGGAAACACCATATATTTT.

This clone has only a few counts. The chain links TRBV5-5 to TRBJ1-5; D not certain. Germline CDR1 and CDR2: SGHKS and YYEKEE (reference sequence). V was trimmed by 1 base and J by 6 bases, leaving 5 bases between them. CDR3 length: 12 residues. CDR3 DNA sequence: TGTGCCAGCAGCTTGTCCGGTCAGCCCCAGCATTTT. It codes for CASSLSGQPQHF.

The CDR3 loop reads CASSFPGQGPSSYNSPLHF. For the CDR3, the DNA is TGTGCCAGCAGCTTTCCGGGACAGGGGCCGAGCTCCTATAATTCACCCCTCCACTTT. The gene calls are TRBV7-8 and TRBJ1-6; 10 bases agree with TRBD1. The germline V gene has CDR1 SGHVS and CDR2 FQNEAQ. V shed 3 bases and J 0 bases; nucleotides not matched to a gene: 8. The CDR3 spans 19 residues.

The sample holds a few counts of this clone. The chain combines TRBV27 with TRBJ1-5; no clear D gene. Germline values: CDR1 MNHEY, CDR2 SMNVEV (reference sequence). The CDR3 totals 13 residues. With 8 bases removed from V and 11 bases from J, the gap between germline ends came to 19 bases. CDR3 in amino acids: CASSKAGFGTQHF. CDR3 in DNA: TGTGCCAGCTCCAAAGCGGGGTTCGGGACCCAGCATTTT.

The chain uses TRBV7-9 and TRBJ2-5, with D perhaps matching TRBD1 (7 bases). Germline V lookup: CDR1 SEHNR, CDR2 FQNEAQ (reference sequence). The CDR3 length is 16 residues. Between the trimmed V and J ends, which lost 1 base and 5 bases, there was a span of 17 bases. CDR3 sequence: CASSLVSGGPLETQYF. Written as DNA, the CDR3 is TGTGCCAGCAGCTTAGTTTCAGGGGGGCCGCTGGAGACCCAGTACTTC.

The chain recombines TRBV19 with TRBJ2-1, with D possibly being TRBD1 (6 bases). In germline, CDR1 is LNHDA, CDR2 SQIVND (reference sequence). The CDR3 extends over 15 amino acids. Trimming took off 8 bases at V and 5 bases at J, with 19 bases between the two ends. CDR3: CASLQGAGQNNEQFF. In DNA, the CDR3 is TGTGCCAGTCTACAGGGCGCAGGGCAGAACAATGAGCAGTTCTTC.

This sequence joins TRBV12-2 and TRBJ2-7; TRBD1 is the table's D call, not checked against the DNA. TRBV12-2 constitutes a pseudogene. The CDR3 is 13 residues long. This CDR3 reads CASRLYRGYEQYV. The DNA of the CDR3 is TGTGCAAGTCGCTTATACAGGGGCTACGAGCAGTACGTC.

Turning to this clone: Other nucleotide sequences in the sample specify the same CDR3. This chain links TRBV5-1 with TRBJ2-1; TRBD1 matches at 7 bases. There are 14 residues in the CDR3. The V and J ends lost 7 bases and 2 bases, in that order; junction bases with no gene match: 6. Per germline, CDR1 SGHRS and CDR2 YFSETQ. DNA for the CDR3: TGCGCCAGCCGTCAGGGGGAAACCTACAATGAGCAGTTCTTC. It codes for CASRQGETYNEQFF. Variable domain in full (rest from reference TRBV5-1 and TRBJ2-1): KAGVTQTPRYLIKTRGQQVTLSCSPISGHRSVSWYQQTPGQGLQFLFEYFSETQRNKGNFPGRFSGRQFSNSRSEMNVSTLELGDSALYLCASRQGETYNEQFFGPGTRLTVL.

The chain combines TRBV28 with TRBJ1-2; D is unclear. Germline V gene data show CDR1 as MDHEN and CDR2 as SYDVKM. V shed 8 bases and J shed 4 bases, with 14 bases lying between them. This CDR3 region has 13 residues. Here the CDR3 DNA reads TGTGCCAGCGCGCCGGTGACACCCTATGGCTACACCTTC. As protein: CASAPVTPYGYTF.

This clone has more than one count but fewer than ten. This chain connects TRBV24-1 to TRBJ2-1, with TRBD2 matching over 13 bases. Trimming took 10 bases from V and 8 from J; bases not matched to a gene: 7. The CDR3 has 14 amino acids. CDR1 is KGHDR, CDR2 SFDVKD, per germline. In nucleotides, the CDR3 is TGTGCCACGGCCGGGACTAGCGGGGCCTATGAGCAGTTCTTC. Protein product: CATAGTSGAYEQFF.

V usage is TRBV9 and J usage is TRBJ1-5, with D possibly TRBD1 on 5 matching bases. The CDR3 length is 14 residues. CDR1 is SGDLS and CDR2 is YYNGEE in the germline V gene. The V and J ends lost 5 bases and 6 bases respectively, with 15 bases between them. CDR3 region: CASSPGGRSQPQHF. CDR3 nucleotide sequence: TGTGCCAGCAGTCCTGGGGGGAGGAGTCAGCCCCAGCATTTT.